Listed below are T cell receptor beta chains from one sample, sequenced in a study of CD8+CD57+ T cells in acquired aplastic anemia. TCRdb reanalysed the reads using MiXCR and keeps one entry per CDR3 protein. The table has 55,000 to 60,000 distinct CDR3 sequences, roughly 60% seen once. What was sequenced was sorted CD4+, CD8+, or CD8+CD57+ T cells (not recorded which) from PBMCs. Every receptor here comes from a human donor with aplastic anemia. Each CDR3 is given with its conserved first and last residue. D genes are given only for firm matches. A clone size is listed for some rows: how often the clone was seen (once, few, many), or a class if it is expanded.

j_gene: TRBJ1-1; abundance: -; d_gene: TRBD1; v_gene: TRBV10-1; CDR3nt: TGTGCCATCAGTGAGTCCGACAGGGGGCTTGGAGCTTTCTTT; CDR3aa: CAISESDRGLGAFF
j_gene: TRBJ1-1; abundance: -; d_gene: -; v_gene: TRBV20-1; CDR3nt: TGCAGTGCTAGGGTTGGGGTGGGCACTGAAGCTTTCTTT; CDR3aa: CSARVGVGTEAFF
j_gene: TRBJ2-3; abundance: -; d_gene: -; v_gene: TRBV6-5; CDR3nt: TGTGCCAGCAGTTACGGGGGTAGCACAGATACGCAGTATTTT; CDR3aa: CASSYGGSTDTQYF
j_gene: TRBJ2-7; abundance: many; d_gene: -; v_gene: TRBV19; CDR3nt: TGTGCCAGTAGTATGGGTACCGGGACATTCGCCTACGAGCAGTACTTC; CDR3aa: CASSMGTGTFAYEQYF
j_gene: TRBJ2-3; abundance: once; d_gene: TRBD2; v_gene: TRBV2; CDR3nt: TGTGCCAGCAGGCTAGCGGGGATCACAGATACGCAGTATTTT; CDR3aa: CASRLAGITDTQYF
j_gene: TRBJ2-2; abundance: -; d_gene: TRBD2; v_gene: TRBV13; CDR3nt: TGTGCCAGCAGCGGCTGGACTAGCGGGGACCCCGGGGAGCTGTTTTTT; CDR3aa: CASSGWTSGDPGELFF
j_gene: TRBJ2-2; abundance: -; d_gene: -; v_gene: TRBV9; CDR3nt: TGTGCCAGCAGCGCCGGGACACTGCGTCCGAACACCGGGGAGCTGTTTTTT; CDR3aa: CASSAGTLRPNTGELFF
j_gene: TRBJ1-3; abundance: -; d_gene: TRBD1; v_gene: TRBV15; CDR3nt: TGTGCCACCAGCAGAGATCTCGGACAGGGTGGAAACACCATATATTTT; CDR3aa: CATSRDLGQGGNTIYF
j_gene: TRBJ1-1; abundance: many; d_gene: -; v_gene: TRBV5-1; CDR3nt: TGCGCCAGCAGCTTCCGTAGGGGGGACACTGAAGCTTTCTTT; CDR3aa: CASSFRRGDTEAFF
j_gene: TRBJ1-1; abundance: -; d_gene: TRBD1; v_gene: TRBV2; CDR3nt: TGTGCCAGCAGACGAGACAGGGGATTGAACACTGAAGCTTTCTTT; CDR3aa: CASRRDRGLNTEAFF
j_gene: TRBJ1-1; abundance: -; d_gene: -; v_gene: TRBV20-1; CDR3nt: TGCAGTGCAGCCCAAGGACAGTTAGCGACTGAAGCTTTCTTT; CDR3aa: CSAAQGQLATEAFF
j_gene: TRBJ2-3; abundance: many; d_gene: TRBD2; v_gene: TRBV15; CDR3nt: TGTGCCACCAGCAGAGTTCCCCTCCTAGCGGGATCCACAGATACGCAGTATTTT; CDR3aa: CATSRVPLLAGSTDTQYF
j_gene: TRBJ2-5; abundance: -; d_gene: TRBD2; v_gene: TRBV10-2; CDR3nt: TGCGCCAGCAGTGAAGGTCACGGGGGGGTTCCAGAGACCCAGTACTTC; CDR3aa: CASSEGHGGVPETQYF
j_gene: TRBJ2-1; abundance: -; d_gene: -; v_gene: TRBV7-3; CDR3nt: TGTGCCAGCAGCTTACTCGCGGGCGAGCAGTTCTTC; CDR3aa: CASSLLAGEQFF
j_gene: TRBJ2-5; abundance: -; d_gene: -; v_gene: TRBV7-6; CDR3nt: TGTGCCAGCAGTCCGGGGGTGGGGGAGACCCAGTACTTC; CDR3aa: CASSPGVGETQYF
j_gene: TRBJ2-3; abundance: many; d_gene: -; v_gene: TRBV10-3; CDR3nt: TGTGCCGCGCAACGAGGGCAAGGTTTGGCAGATACGCAGTATTTT; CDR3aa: CAAQRGQGLADTQYF
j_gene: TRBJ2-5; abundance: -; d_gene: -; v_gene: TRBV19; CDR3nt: TGTGCCAGTAGTATCGAGGGGGATCGGGGGGAACAAGAGACCCAGTACTTC; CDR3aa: CASSIEGDRGEQETQYF
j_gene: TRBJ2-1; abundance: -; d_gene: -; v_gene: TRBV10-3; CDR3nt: TGTGCCACAGCCTCTATGGCCAATGAGCAGTTCTTC; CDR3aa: CATASMANEQFF
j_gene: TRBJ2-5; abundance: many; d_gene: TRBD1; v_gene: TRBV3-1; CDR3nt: TGTGCCAGCAGCCCTCGGACAGGGGGCTGGGAGACCCAGTACTTC; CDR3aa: CASSPRTGGWETQYF
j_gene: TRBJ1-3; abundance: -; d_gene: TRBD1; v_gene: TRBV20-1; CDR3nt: TGCAGTGCTAGTGATCGGGACAGGGGGCCGGGAAACACCATATATTTT; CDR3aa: CSASDRDRGPGNTIYF
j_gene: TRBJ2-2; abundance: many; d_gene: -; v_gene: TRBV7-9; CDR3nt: TGTGCCAGCACCACCACGAGGAGCCCGAACACCGGGGAGCTGTTTTTT; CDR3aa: CASTTTRSPNTGELFF
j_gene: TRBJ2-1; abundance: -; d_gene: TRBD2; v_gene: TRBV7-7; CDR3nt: TGTGCCAGCAGCTTAATGGGAGGGGCCAATGAGCAGTTCTTC; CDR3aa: CASSLMGGANEQFF